The clone carrying this T cell receptor (beta chain) was detected ten times or more. Antigen specificity is unknown. This specimen comes from a study of T-cell reconstitution after alpha-beta-depleted transplantation in children. V shed 8 bases and J shed 7 bases, with 14 bases lying between them. The CDR3 loop spans 12 amino acids. Per the germline V gene, CDR1 is SGHVS and CDR2 is FNYEAQ. Overall study findings and caveats: T-cell numbers and diversity, one year after transplant, stemmed largely from T cells that were newly produced. In some patients, recipient T cells and intrathymic progenitors surviving conditioning explained high day-60 diversity. After transplant, at about two months, alpha-beta T cells were reportedly derived from several hundred expanded graft clones.

For TCRbeta, the library was prepared with unique molecular identifiers. TCRdb passed the PCR reads through MiXCR, listing each CDR3 protein once. In the table there are 600,000 to 700,000 distinct CDR3 sequences, roughly 13% of which are singletons. The chain couples TRBV7-6 to TRBJ1-2; D gene uncertain. This TCR derives from a girl aged 2 to 9 with congenital amegakaryocytic thrombocytopenia, due to receive a stem cell transplant. The specimen was PBMCs, collected before TCRalphabeta/CD19-depleted stem cell transplant. CDR3 in amino acids: CASQPLNSGYTF. The DNA of the CDR3 is TGTGCCAGCCAACCTCTCAATAGTGGCTACACCTTC. The full variable domain, in which reference TRBV7-6 and TRBJ1-2 provide the parts outside the CDR3, is GAGVSQSPRYKVTKRGQDVALRCDPISGHVSLYWYRQALGQGPEFLTYFNYEAQQDKSGLPNDRFSAERPEGSISTLTIQRTEQRDSAMYRCASQPLNSGYTFGSGTRLTVV.